This T cell receptor (beta chain) came from a study of CD8 T cells in ankylosing spondylitis. MiXCR, run by TCRdb on the 5' RACE reads, gives a single entry per CDR3 protein. The sample lists roughly 230,000 distinct CDR3 sequences, 15% to 20% occurring once. Material: blood, either unsorted or a sorted T cell fraction (not recorded which). The source is a male donor with ankylosing spondylitis or in good health (not recorded which).

CDR3 protein: CSVDENTEAFF. In DNA form, the CDR3 reads TGCAGCGTTGACGAGAACACTGAAGCTTTCTTT. This chain joins TRBV29-1 and TRBJ1-1; D call uncertain. Trimming took 3 bases from V and 1 from J, leaving 3 bases between them. Germline V gives CDR1 SQVTM, CDR2 ANQGSEA. This CDR3 is built from 11 residues.